Sample share makes the clone carrying this TCR beta chain medium-sized. Its specificity is unknown. Patients were all untreated before their thyroid surgery. These data come from a study of metastatic and nonmetastatic thyroid tumors. Study-level information: Malignant and benign thyroid patients had repertoires compared in peripheral blood and tumor or nodule tissue.

Authors' analysis steps: Building a distant-metastasis classifier for papillary thyroid cancer drew on CDR3 differences across clinicopathological groups. TCRdb ran MiXCR on the PCR reads. Here the V and J calls rest on TCRdb's processing, not on the authors' analysis. The sample lists over 30,000 clones; roughly 22% were seen once. General study points: It was reported that TCR beta diversity was significantly higher in malignant thyroid tumors than benign nodules, in blood and tumor.

The trim removed 1 base at V and 4 bases at J, leaving 3 bases unmatched. CDR3 length: 14 residues. Per germline, CDR1 SGHTA and CDR2 FQGNSA. The sequence came from a male donor with papillary thyroid cancer or a benign thyroid nodule (not recorded which). Some clones in this sample may be carry-over from other donors' samples. The sequencing input was tumor tissue. The chain carries TRBV7-2 and TRBJ2-7, with TRBD2 identical over 8 bases. The CDR3 DNA is TGTGCCAGCAGCTTAGATTCTAGCGGGTACGAGCAGTACTTC. Translating it yields CASSLDSSGYEQYF.